This TCR beta chain was obtained from a study of T cells in Graves' hyperthyroidism and ophthalmopathy. Findings of the study overall: Model predictions of ophthalmopathy came a median approximately 6.2 months before onset. Through a model of 13 V-J features, ophthalmopathy was separated from stable hyperthyroidism.

From RNA transcripts, TCR beta CDR3 regions were amplified. The TCR CDR3 was amplified in a first-round RT-PCR using the HTBI primer set. TCRdb re-called the multiplex PCR reads with MiXCR, one entry per CDR3 protein. This sample has about 400,000 distinct CDR3 sequences; just under 15% occur once, and the top ten carry less than 35%. The germline V gene has CDR1 DFQATT and CDR2 SNEGSKA (reference sequence). V gave up 0 bases and J gave up 1 base, with 9 bases separating them. The CDR3 contains 14 residues. This clonotype was detected many times. Its cognate antigen is unknown. Together with thyroid ultrasound, orbital computed tomography, serum thyroxine and TRAb, clinical symptoms were used for diagnoses. PBMCs were obtained from over 8.5 ml fresh peripheral blood.

The source material was blood. V and J are TRBV20-1 and TRBJ1-1; tentative D call: TRBD1 (6 bases). The sequence derives from a young woman with Graves' hyperthyroidism. This CDR3 is CSAREGHQNTEAFF. CDR3 nucleotide sequence: TGCAGTGCTAGAGAGGGACACCAGAACACTGAAGCTTTCTTT.